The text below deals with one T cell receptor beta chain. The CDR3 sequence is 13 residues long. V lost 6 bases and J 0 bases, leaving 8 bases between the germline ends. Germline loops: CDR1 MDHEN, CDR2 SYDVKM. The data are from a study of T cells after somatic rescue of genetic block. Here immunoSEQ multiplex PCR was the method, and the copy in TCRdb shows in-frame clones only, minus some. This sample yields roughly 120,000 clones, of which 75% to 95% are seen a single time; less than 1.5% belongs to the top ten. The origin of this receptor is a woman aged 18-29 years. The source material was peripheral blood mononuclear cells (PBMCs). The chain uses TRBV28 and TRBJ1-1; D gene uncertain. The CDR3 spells CASSLHMNTEAFF. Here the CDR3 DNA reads TGTGCCAGCAGCCTCCACATGAACACTGAAGCTTTCTTT.